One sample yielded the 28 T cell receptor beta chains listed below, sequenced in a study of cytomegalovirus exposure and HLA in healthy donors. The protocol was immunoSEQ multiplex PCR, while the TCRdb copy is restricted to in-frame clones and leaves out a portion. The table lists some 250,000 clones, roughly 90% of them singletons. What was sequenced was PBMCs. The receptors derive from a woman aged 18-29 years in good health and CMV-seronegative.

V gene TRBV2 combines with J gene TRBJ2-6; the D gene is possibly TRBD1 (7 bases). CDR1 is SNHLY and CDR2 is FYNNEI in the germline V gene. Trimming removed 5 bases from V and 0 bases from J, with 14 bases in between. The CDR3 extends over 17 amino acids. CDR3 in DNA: TGTGCCAGCAGTTTGGACAGGAGGGACTCTGGGGCCAACGTCCTGACTTTC. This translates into CASSLDRRDSGANVLTF.

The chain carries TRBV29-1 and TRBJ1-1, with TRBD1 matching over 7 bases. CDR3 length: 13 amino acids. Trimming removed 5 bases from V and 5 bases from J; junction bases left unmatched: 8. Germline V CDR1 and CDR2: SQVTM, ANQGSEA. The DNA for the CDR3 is TGCAGCGTTTCGAGGGGGCGTAGGACTGAAGCTTTCTTT. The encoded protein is CSVSRGRRTEAFF.

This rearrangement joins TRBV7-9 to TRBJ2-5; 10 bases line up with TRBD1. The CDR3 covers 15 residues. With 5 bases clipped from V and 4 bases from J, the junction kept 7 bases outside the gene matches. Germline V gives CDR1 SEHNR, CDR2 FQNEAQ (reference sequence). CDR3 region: CASSLRTGGVETQYF. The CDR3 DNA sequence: TGTGCCAGCAGCCTCCGGACAGGGGGGGTAGAGACCCAGTACTTC. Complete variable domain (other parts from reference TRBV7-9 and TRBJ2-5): DTGVSQNPRHKITKRGQNVTFRCDPISEHNRLYWYRQTLGQGPEFLTYFQNEAQLEKSRLLSDRFSAERPKGSFSTLEIQRTEQGDSAMYLCASSLRTGGVETQYFGPGTRLLVL.

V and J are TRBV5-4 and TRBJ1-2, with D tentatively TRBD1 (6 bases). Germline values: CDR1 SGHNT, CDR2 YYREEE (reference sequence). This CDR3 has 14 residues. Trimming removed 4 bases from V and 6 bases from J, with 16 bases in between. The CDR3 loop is CASSRSGGGDGYTF. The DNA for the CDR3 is TGTGCCAGCAGCCGTTCCGGAGGGGGGGATGGCTACACCTTC.

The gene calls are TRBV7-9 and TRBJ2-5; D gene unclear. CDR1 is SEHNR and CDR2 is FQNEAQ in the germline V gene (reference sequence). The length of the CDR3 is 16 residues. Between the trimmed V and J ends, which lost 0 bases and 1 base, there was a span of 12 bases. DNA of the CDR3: TGTGCCAGCAGCTTAGCGTATGCGAGAGTCCAAGAGACCCAGTACTTC. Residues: CASSLAYARVQETQYF.

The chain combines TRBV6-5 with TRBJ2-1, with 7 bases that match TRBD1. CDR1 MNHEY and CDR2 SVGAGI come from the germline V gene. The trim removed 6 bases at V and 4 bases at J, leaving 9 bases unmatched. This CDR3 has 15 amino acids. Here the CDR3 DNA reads TGTGCCAGCAGCATCCGGGACAGCCTATACAATGAGCAGTTCTTC. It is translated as CASSIRDSLYNEQFF.

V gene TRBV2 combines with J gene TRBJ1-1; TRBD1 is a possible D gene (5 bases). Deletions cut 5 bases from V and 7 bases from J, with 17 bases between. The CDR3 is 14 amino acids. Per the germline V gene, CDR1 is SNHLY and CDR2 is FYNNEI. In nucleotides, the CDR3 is TGTGCCAGCAGTTCGACAGTTCTGGACGGTGAAGCTTTCTTT. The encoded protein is CASSSTVLDGEAFF. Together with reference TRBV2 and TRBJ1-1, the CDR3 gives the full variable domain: EPEVTQTPSHQVTQMGQEVILRCVPISNHLYFYWYRQILGQKVEFLVSFYNNEISEKSEIFDDQFSVERPDGSNFTLKIRSTKLEDSAMYFCASSSTVLDGEAFFGQGTRLTVV.

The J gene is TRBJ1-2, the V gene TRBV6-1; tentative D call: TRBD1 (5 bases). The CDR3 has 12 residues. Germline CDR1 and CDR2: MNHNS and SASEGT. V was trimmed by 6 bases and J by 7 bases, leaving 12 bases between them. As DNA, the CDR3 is TGTGCCAGCAGACAGGACCCTCTTGGCTACACCTTC. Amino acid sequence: CASRQDPLGYTF.

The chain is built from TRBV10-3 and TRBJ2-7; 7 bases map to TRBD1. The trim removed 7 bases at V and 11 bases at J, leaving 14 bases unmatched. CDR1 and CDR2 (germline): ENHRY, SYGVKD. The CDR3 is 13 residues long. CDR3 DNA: TGTGCCATCAATTCCGGGACAGACTCCTTTGAGTACTTC. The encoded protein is CAINSGTDSFEYF.

In DNA form, the CDR3 reads TGTGCCAGCAGTGCGAGTACAGGGTATGAAGCTTTCTTT. This translates into CASSASTGYEAFF. This chain uses TRBV6-1 with TRBJ1-1, with D perhaps TRBD1 (6 bases). The CDR3 has 13 residues. CDR1 MNHNS and CDR2 SASEGT come from the germline V gene. The V end lost 4 bases, the J end lost 7 bases, and 13 bases lay between the germline ends.

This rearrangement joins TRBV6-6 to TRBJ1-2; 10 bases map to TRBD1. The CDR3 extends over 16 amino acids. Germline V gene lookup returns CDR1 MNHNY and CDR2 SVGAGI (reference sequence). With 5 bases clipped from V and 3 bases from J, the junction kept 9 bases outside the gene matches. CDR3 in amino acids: CASSPSSTGGDYGYTF. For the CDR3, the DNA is TGTGCCAGCAGTCCCTCTTCGACAGGGGGCGACTATGGCTACACCTTC.

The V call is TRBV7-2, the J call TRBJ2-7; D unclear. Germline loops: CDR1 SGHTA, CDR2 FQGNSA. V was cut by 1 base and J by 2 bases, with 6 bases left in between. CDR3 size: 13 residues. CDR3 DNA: TGTGCCAGCAGCTTAGGCAGTGCCTACGAGCAGTACTTC. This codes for CASSLGSAYEQYF.

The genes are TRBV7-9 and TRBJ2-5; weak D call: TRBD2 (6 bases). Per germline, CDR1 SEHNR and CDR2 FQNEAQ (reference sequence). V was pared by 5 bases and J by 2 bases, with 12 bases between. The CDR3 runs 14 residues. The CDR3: CASSPGTLQETQYF. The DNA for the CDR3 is TGTGCCAGCAGCCCCGGGACTCTACAAGAGACCCAGTACTTC.

CDR3 loop: CASGTGGGGQPQHF. DNA of the CDR3: TGTGCCAGCGGGACAGGGGGCGGAGGTCAGCCCCAGCATTTT. The chain is built from TRBV5-4 and TRBJ1-5, with 12 bases matching TRBD1. Unmatched junction bases numbered 5, after V lost 7 bases and J lost 6 bases. The CDR3 totals 14 residues. Per the germline V gene, CDR1 is SGHNT and CDR2 is YYREEE (reference sequence).

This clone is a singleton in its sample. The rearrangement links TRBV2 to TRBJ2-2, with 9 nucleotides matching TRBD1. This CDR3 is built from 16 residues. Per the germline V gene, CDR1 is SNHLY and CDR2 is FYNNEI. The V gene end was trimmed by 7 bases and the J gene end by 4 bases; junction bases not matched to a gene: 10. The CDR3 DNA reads TGTGCCAGCACGAACAACAGGGGGCCGACCACCGGGGAGCTGTTTTTT. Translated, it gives CASTNNRGPTTGELFF.

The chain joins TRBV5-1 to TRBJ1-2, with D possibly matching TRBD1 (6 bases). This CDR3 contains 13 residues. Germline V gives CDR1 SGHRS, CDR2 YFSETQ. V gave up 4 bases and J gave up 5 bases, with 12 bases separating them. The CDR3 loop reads CASSHNQGYGYTF. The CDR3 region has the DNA TGCGCCAGCAGCCACAATCAGGGGTATGGCTACACCTTC. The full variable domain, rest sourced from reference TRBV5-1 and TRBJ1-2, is KAGVTQTPRYLIKTRGQQVTLSCSPISGHRSVSWYQQTPGQGLQFLFEYFSETQRNKGNFPGRFSGRQFSNSRSEMNVSTLELGDSALYLCASSHNQGYGYTFGSGTRLTVV.

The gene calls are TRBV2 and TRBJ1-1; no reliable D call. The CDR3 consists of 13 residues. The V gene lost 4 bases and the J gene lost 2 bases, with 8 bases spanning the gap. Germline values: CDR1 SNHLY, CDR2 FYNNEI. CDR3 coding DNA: TGTGCCAGCAGTGGCCAGGAAAACACTGAAGCTTTCTTT. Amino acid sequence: CASSGQENTEAFF.

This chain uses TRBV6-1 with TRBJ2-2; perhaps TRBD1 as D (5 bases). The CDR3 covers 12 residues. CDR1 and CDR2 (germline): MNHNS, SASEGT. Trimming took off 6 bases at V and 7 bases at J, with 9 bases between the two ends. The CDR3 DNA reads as TGTGCCAGCAGCCCAGGGCACGGGGAGCTGTTTTTT. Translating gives CASSPGHGELFF.

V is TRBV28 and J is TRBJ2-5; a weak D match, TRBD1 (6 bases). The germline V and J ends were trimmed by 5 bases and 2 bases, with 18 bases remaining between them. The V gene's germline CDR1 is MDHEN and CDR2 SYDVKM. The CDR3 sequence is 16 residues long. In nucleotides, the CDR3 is TGTGCCAGCAGTCTAGGCAGGGGTGCACGGCAAGAGACCCAGTACTTC. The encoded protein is CASSLGRGARQETQYF. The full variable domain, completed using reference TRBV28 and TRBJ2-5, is DVKVTQSSRYLVKRTGEKVFLECVQDMDHENMFWYRQDPGLGLRLIYFSYDVKMKEKGDIPEGYSVSREKKERFSLILESASTNQTSMYLCASSLGRGARQETQYFGPGTRLLVL.

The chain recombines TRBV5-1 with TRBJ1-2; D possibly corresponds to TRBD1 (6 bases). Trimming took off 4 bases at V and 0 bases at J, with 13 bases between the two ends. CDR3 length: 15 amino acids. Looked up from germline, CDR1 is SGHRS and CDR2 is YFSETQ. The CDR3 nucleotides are TGCGCCAGCAGCAGCGGGACACTAGCTAACTATGGCTACACCTTC. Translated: CASSSGTLANYGYTF.

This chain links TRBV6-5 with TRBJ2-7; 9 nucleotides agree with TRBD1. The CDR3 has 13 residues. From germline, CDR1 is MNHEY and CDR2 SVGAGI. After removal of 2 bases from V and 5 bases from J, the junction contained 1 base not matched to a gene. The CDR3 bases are TGTGCCAGCAGTTACGGGACAGGGAACGAGCAGTACTTC. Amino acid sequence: CASSYGTGNEQYF.

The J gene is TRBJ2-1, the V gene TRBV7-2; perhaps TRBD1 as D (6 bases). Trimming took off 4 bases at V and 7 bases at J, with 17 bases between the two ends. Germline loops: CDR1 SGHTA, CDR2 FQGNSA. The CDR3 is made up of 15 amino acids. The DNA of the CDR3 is TGTGCCAGCAGCTCCTTTTTTCAGGGGCGAAATGAGCAGTTCTTC. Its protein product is CASSSFFQGRNEQFF.

CDR3 bases: TGTGCCAGCAGCGCCTCACTGGTCACTGAAGCTTTCTTT. The encoded protein is CASSASLVTEAFF. The V and J genes are TRBV7-9 and TRBJ1-1; D gene uncertain. Looked up from germline, CDR1 is SEHNR and CDR2 is FQNEAQ (reference sequence). CDR3 length equals 13 residues. The V gene lost 5 bases and the J gene lost 4 bases, with 11 bases spanning the gap. The entire variable domain, with the rest obtained from reference TRBV7-9 and TRBJ1-1, is as follows: DTGVSQNPRHKITKRGQNVTFRCDPISEHNRLYWYRQTLGQGPEFLTYFQNEAQLEKSRLLSDRFSAERPKGSFSTLEIQRTEQGDSAMYLCASSASLVTEAFFGQGTRLTVV.

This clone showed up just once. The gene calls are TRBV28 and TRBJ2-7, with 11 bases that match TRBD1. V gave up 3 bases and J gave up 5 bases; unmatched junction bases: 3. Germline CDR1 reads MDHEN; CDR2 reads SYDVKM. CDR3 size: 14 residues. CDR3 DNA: TGTGCCAGCAGTTTTAGGGACAGGGGGGACGAGCAGTACTTC. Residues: CASSFRDRGDEQYF.

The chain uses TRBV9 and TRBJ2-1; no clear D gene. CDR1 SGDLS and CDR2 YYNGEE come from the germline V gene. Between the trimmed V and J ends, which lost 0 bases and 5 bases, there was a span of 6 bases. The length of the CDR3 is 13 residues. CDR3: CASSVGHNNEQFF. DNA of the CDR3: TGTGCCAGCAGCGTAGGGCATAACAATGAGCAGTTCTTC.

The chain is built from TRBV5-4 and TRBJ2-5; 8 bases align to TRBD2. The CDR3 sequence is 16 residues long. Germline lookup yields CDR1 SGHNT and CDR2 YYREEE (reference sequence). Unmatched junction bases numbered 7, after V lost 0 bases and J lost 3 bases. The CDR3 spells CASSLAIAGFEETQYF. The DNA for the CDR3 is TGTGCCAGCAGCTTGGCCATAGCGGGGTTTGAAGAGACCCAGTACTTC.

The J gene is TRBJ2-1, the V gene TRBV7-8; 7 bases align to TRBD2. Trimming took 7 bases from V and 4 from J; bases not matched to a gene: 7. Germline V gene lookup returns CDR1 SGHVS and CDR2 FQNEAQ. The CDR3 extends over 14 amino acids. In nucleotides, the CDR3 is TGTGCCAGCACCCAACGGGGGGAGTACAATGAGCAGTTCTTC. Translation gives CASTQRGEYNEQFF.

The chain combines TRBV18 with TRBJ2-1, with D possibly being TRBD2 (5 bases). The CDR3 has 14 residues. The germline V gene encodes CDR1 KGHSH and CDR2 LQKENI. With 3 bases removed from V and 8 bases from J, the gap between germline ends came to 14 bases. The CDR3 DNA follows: TGTGCCAGCTCACCCGTTGGCCAGGAGGATGAGCAGTTCTTC. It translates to CASSPVGQEDEQFF.